This paragraph covers one TCR beta chain sequence. Its antigen has not been determined. No much larger clone is present one base from it, and per-base qualities are unavailable. Another Seattle source contributed samples from volunteer blood donors who had recovered from COVID-19. Whole blood was collected in K2EDTA tubes by collaborating institutions according to the institutions' own protocols. For TCRbeta analysis, collaborators shipped samples as frozen whole blood, isolated PBMCs, or DNA extracted from either of those sample types. This record comes from a study of blood T cell repertoires in COVID-19 (dated by TCRdb to the early 2020s). As for the study more broadly: Samples covering the acute and convalescent phases of COVID-19 were provided by collaborators in the United States, Italy and Spain. The dataset comprised deeply sampled blood TCRbeta repertoires from subjects exposed to, actively infected with, or recovered from COVID-19. Where available, HLA class I and class II types were obtained from metadata supplied by the sample provider rather than from assay-based typing. Samples were obtained from the ongoing ImmuneRACE study (first 160 participants) and from 1,254 subjects provided by 6 global collaborators. A de-identified subject ID, COVID-19 status, age in years and sex were almost always included in the sample metadata. The material from the prospective study consisted of cDNA or gDNA derived from T cells, B-cell-depleted T cells, or PBMCs. The repertoires were released in a freely available public database meant as a resource for research on the immune response to SARS-CoV-2.

Study-wide conclusions, independent of this receptor: The amount of clinical and demographic metadata varied by source and participant and was provided uncurated.

CDR1 and CDR2, per the germline V gene, are MDHEN and SYDVKM. V loses 4 bases, J loses 5 bases, and the germline ends lie 18 bases apart. CDR3 length: 16 amino acids, cysteine to phenylalanine. Only CDR3 DNA remains: 48 bases, in frame from the first base. The immunoSEQ Assay, a bias-controlled multiplex PCR, was used to amplify TCRbeta CDR3 regions from genomic DNA. The original pipeline was this. The number of nucleated cells in each sample was estimated by amplification of reference gene primers within the assay. To quantify the absolute abundance of each unique TCRbeta CDR3 rearrangement, sequence reads were collapsed and filtered. For each sample, productive Simpson clonality was calculated as the square root of Simpson's diversity index over productive rearrangements. TCRdb limited this immuneACCESS table to in-frame rearrangements with V and J called. A share of clones is missing; checked studies link under half to unresolved V genes, and the rest is unexplained. Clonal size and the V and J genes are those of that table, whereas D and trimming came from the DNA. The sample table lists roughly 250,000 clones, roughly 84% of them with a count of one. The ten most abundant clones make up more than 1.5% of the sample.

The sample taken for sequencing was peripheral blood. The chain links TRBV28 with TRBJ2-1, with a tentative D gene TRBD1 over 6 matching bases. The TCR sequence derives from a woman aged 40 to 49 who had recovered from COVID-19. This receptor has the CDR3 CASSSRRWGLHNEQFF. The DNA sequence is TGTGCCAGCAGTTCCCGCCGGTGGGGGCTACACAATGAGCAGTTCTTC.